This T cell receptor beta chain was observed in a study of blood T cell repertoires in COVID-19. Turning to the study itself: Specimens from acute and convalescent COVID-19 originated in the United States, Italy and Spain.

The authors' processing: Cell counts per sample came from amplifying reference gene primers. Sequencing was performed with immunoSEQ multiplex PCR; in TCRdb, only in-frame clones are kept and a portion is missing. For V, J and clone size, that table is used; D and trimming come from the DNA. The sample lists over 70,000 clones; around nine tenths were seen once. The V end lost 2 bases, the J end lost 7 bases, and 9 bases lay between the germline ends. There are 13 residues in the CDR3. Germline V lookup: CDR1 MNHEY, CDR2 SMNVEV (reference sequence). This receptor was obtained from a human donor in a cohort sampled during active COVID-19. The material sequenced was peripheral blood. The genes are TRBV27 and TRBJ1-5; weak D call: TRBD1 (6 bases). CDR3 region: CASSLPGQQPQHF. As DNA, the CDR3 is TGTGCCAGCAGTTTACCCGGACAGCAGCCCCAGCATTTT.